The TCR beta chain under discussion was sequenced for a study of molecular identifiers for immune sequencing clone quantification. The CDR3 loop spans 16 amino acids. In germline, CDR1 is MDHEN, CDR2 SYDVKM. TCRdb used MiXCR to reprocess the PCR reads, holding one entry per CDR3 protein. The repertoire consists of around 470,000 distinct CDR3 sequences, with roughly 26% occurring once and the leading ten covering approximately 0.8%. Points on this clonotype: Sequence at one end of the junction differs from germline and may be a read error.

The chain is built from TRBV28 and TRBJ1-5; 7 positions agree with TRBD1. The sequence derives from a human donor in good health. Some libraries in this study had Jurkat cell RNA spiked in. The sample comprised naive CD8+ T cells from blood, with Jurkat cell RNA spiked in. Subset of the sample: FACS-sorted CD8+CD4-CCR7+CD45RA+ naive T cells. The CDR3 spells CTSSPPRDSYNQPQHF. The CDR3 DNA follows: TGTACCAGCAGCCCACCCCGGGACAGCTACAATCAGCCCCAGCATTTT.